This T cell receptor (beta chain) originates from a study of blood T cell repertoires in COVID-19. Across the whole study: T cells, B-cell-depleted T cells, or PBMCs provided the cDNA or gDNA that served as material.

In Seattle, patients joined the study during active infection and were tracked longitudinally. CDR1 LNHNV and CDR2 YYDKDF come from the germline V gene (reference sequence). This CDR3 is built from 14 residues. With 0 bases removed from V and 4 bases from J, the gap between germline ends came to 9 bases. Profiling relied on immunoSEQ multiplex PCR, and the TCRdb table lists in-frame clones only, not all of them. Here the sample spans 350,000 to 450,000 clones, over 75% being singletons. The source material was peripheral blood. The rearrangement uses TRBV15 and TRBJ1-2, with D possibly being TRBD1 (5 bases). The clonotype originates from a woman between 35 and 50 years old with COVID-19, enrolled during active disease. CDR3 amino acids: CATSRDSGGYGYTF. CDR3 DNA sequence: TGTGCCACCAGCAGAGATTCGGGGGGCTATGGCTACACCTTC. Variable domain in full (rest from reference TRBV15 and TRBJ1-2): DAMVIQNPRYQVTQFGKPVTLSCSQTLNHNVMYWYQQKSSQAPKLLFHYYDKDFNNEADTPDNFQSRRPNTSFCFLDIRSPGLGDTAMYLCATSRDSGGYGYTFGSGTRLTVV.